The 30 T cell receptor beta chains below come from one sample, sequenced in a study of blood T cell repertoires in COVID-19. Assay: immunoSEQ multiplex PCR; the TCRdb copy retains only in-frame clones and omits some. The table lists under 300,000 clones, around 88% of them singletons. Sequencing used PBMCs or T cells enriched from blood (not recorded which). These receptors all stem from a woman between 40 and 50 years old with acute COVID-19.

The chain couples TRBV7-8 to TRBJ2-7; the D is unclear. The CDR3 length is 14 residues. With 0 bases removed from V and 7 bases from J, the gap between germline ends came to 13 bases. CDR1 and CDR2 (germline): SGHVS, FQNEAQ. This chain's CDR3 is CASSLAGTDFEQYV. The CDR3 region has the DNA TGTGCCAGCAGCTTAGCGGGTACTGACTTTGAGCAGTACGTC.

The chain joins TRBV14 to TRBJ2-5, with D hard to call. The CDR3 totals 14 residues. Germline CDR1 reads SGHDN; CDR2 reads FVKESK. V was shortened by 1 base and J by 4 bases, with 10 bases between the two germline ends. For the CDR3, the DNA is TGTGCCAGCAGCCAAGGCGCGAGGTCAGAGACCCAGTACTTC. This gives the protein CASSQGARSETQYF.

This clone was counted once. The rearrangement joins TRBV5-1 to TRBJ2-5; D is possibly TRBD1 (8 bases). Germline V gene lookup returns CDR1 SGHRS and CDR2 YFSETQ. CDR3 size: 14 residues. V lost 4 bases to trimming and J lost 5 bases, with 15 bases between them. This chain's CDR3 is CASSVGQGGETQYF. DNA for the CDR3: TGCGCCAGCAGCGTCGGACAGGGAGGGGAGACCCAGTACTTC. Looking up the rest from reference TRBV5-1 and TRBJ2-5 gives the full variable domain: KAGVTQTPRYLIKTRGQQVTLSCSPISGHRSVSWYQQTPGQGLQFLFEYFSETQRNKGNFPGRFSGRQFSNSRSEMNVSTLELGDSALYLCASSVGQGGETQYFGPGTRLLVL.

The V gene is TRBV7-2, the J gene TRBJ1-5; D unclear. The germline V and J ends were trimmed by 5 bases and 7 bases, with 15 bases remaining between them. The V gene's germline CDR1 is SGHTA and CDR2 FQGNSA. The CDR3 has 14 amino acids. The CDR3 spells CASSPSFGEQPQHF. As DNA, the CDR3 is TGTGCCAGCAGCCCATCCTTCGGGGAACAGCCCCAGCATTTT. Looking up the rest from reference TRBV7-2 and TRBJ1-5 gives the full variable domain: GAGVSQSPSNKVTEKGKDVELRCDPISGHTALYWYRQSLGQGLEFLIYFQGNSAPDKSGLPSDRFSAERTGGSVSTLTIQRTQQEDSAVYLCASSPSFGEQPQHFGDGTRLSIL.

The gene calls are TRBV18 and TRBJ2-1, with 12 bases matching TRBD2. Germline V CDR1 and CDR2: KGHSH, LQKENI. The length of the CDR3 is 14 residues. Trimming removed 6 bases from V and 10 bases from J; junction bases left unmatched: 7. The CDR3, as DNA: TGTGCCAGCTCCTCCGGGACTAGCGGGTTGGAGCAGTTCTTC. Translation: CASSSGTSGLEQFF.

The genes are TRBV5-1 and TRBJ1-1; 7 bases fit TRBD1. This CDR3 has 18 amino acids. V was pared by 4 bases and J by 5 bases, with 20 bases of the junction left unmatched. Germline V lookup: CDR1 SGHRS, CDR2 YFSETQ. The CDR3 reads CASSPSRGQGGGGTEAFF. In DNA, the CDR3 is TGCGCCAGCAGCCCCTCGAGGGGGCAGGGGGGAGGTGGTACTGAAGCTTTCTTT.

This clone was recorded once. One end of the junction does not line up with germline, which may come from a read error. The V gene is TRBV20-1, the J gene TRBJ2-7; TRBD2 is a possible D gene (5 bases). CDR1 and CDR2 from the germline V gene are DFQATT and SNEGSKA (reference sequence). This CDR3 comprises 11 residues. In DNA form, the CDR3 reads TGCAGTGCTAGAGATCCTTGGACTCCCGTATTC. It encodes CSARDPWTPVF.

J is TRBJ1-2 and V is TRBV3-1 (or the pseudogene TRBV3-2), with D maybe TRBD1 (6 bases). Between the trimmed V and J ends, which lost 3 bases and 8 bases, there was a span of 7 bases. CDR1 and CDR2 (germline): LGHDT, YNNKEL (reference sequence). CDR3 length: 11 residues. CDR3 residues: CASSQGAGYTF. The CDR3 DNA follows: TGTGCCAGCAGCCAGGGGGCCGGCTACACCTTC.

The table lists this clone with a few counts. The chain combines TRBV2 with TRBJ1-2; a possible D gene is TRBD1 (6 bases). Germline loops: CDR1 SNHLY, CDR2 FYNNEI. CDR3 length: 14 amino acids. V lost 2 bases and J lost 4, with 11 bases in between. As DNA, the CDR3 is TGTGCCAGCAGTGAAATGGCGACAGGCTATGGCTACACCTTC. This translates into CASSEMATGYGYTF.

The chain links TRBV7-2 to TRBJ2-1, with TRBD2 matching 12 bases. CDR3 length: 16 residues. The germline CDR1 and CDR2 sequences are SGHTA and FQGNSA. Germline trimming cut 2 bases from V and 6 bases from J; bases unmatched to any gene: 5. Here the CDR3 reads CASSLYRLAGVNEQFF. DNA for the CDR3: TGTGCCAGCAGCTTATACCGACTAGCGGGGGTCAATGAGCAGTTCTTC. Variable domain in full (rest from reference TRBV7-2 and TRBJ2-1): GAGVSQSPSNKVTEKGKDVELRCDPISGHTALYWYRQSLGQGLEFLIYFQGNSAPDKSGLPSDRFSAERTGGSVSTLTIQRTQQEDSAVYLCASSLYRLAGVNEQFFGPGTRLTVL.

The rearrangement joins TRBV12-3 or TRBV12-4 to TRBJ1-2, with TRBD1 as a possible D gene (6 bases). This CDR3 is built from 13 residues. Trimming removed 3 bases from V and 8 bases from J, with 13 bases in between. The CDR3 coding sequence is TGTGCCAGCAGTTTGTCGACAGGACTCGGCTACACCTTC. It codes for CASSLSTGLGYTF.

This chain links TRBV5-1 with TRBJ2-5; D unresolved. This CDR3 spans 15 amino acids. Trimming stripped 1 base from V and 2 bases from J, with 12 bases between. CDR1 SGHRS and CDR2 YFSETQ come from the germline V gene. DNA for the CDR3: TGCGCCAGCAGCTTGACAGCATCGGTGCAAGAGACCCAGTACTTC. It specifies CASSLTASVQETQYF.

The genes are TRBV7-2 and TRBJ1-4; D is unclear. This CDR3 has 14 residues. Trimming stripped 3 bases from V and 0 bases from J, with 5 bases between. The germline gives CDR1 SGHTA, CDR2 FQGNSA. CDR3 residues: CASSFTATNEKLFF. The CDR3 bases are TGTGCCAGCAGCTTTACGGCAACTAATGAAAAACTGTTTTTT.

This CDR3 reads CASLGAGANIQYF. The CDR3 nucleotides read TGTGCCAGCCTGGGTGCGGGTGCGAACATTCAGTACTTC. V usage is TRBV7-7 and J usage is TRBJ2-4, with D possibly matching TRBD2 (5 bases). Germline CDR1 and CDR2: SSHAT and FNYEAQ (reference sequence). The CDR3 spans 13 residues. V was shortened by 8 bases and J by 7 bases, with 15 bases between the two germline ends.

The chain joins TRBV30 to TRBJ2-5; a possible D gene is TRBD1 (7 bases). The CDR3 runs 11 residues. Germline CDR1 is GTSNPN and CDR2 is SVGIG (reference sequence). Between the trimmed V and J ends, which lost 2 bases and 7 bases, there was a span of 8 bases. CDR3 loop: CAWSQGGTQYF. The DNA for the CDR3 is TGTGCCTGGAGTCAGGGGGGGACCCAGTACTTC.

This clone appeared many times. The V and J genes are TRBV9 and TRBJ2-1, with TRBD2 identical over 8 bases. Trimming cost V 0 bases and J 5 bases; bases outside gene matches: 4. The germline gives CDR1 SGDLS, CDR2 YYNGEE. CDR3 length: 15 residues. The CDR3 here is CASSVASGFDNEQFF. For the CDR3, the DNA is TGTGCCAGCAGCGTAGCTAGCGGGTTTGACAATGAGCAGTTCTTC.

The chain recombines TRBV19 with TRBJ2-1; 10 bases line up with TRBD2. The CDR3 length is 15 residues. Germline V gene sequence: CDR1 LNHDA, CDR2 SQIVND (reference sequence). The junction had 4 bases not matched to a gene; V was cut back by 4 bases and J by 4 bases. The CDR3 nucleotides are TGTGCCAGTAGTAAGAGCGGGGGGGTATACAATGAGCAGTTCTTC. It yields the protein CASSKSGGVYNEQFF.

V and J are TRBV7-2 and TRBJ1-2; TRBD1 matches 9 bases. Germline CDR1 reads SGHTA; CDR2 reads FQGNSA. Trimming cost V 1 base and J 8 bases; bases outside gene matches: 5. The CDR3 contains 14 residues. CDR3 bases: TGTGCCAGCAGCTTAGGTACAGGGGGCCTCGGCTACACCTTC. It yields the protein CASSLGTGGLGYTF.

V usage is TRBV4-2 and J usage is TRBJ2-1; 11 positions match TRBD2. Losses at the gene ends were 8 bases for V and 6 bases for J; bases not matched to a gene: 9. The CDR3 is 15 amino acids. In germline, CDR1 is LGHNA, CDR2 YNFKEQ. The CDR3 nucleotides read TGTGCCAGCGGCCGTATAGCGGGGGGGCCCAATGAGCAGTTCTTC. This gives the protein CASGRIAGGPNEQFF.

This CDR3 reads CASSLGDRYQETQYF. The CDR3 bases are TGTGCCAGCAGCTTAGGCGACAGGTACCAAGAGACCCAGTACTTC. The genes are TRBV13 and TRBJ2-5; D perhaps matches TRBD1 (6 bases). This CDR3 region has 15 residues. V was pared by 0 bases and J by 0 bases, with 8 bases between. Germline V CDR1 and CDR2: PRHDT, FYEKMQ (reference sequence).

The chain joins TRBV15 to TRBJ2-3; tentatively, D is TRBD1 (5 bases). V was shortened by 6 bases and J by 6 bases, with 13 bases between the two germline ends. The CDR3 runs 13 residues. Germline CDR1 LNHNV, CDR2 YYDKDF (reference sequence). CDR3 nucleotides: TGTGCCACCAGACTGCAGGGTGGTGATACGCAGTATTTT. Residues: CATRLQGGDTQYF.

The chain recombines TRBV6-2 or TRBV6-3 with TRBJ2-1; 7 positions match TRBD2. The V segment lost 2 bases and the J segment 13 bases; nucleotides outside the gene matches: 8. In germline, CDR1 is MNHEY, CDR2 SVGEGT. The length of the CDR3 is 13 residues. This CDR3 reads CASSYGRGSEQFF. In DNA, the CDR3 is TGTGCCAGCAGTTACGGGCGGGGGTCAGAACAGTTCTTC.

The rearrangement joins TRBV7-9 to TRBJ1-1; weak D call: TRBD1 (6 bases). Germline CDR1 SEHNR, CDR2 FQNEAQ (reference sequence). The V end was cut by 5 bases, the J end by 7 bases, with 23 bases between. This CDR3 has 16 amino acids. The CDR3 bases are TGTGCCAGCAGCAACAGGGCCGGGACCTTACAAATTGAAGCTTTCTTT. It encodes CASSNRAGTLQIEAFF.

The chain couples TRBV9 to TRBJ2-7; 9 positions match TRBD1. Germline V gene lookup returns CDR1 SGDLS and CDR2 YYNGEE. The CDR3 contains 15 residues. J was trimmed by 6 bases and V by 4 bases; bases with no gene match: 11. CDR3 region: CASSTRGQGNGEQYV. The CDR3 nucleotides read TGTGCCAGCAGCACAAGGGGACAGGGTAATGGCGAGCAGTACGTC.

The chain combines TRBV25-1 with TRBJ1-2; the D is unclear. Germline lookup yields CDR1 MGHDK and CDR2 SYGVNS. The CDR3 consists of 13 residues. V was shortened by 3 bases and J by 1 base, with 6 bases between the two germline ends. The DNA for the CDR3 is TGTGCCAGCAGTGAGGGCCTTAACTATGGCTACACCTTC. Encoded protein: CASSEGLNYGYTF.

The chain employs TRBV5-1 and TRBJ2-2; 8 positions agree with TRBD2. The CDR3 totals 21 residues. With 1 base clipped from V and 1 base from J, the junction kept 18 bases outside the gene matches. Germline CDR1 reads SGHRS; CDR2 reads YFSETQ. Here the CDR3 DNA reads TGCGCCAGCAGCTTGTGGGTCGGCGGCGGGGGGCGTCCTCGGAACACCGGGGAGCTGTTTTTT. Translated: CASSLWVGGGGRPRNTGELFF.

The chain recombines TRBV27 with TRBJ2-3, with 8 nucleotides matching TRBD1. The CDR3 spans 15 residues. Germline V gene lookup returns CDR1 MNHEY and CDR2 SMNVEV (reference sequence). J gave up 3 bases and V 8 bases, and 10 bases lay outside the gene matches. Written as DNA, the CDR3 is TGTGCCAGCGGCGACAGGGGTGGGAGTACAGATACGCAGTATTTT. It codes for CASGDRGGSTDTQYF.

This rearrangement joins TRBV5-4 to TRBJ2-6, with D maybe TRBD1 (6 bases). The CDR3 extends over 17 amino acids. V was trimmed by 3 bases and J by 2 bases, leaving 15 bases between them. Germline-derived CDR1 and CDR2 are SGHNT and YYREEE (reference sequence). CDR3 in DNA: TGTGCCAGCAGCTCGGGACATAAATTGGCTGGGGCCAACGTCCTGACTTTC. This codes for CASSSGHKLAGANVLTF.

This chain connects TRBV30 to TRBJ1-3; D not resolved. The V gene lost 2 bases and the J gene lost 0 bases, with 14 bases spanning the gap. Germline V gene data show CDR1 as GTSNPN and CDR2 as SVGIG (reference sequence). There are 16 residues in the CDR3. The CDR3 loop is CAWSLFLKSSGNTIYF. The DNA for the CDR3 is TGTGCCTGGAGTCTTTTTTTAAAGAGCTCTGGAAACACCATATATTTT.

The CDR3 DNA follows: TGCGCCAGCAGCCCATTGACAGGGGAAGGGGAGACCCAGTACTTC. Its protein product is CASSPLTGEGETQYF. J is TRBJ2-5 and V is TRBV5-1; 8 nucleotides match TRBD1. The germline gives CDR1 SGHRS, CDR2 YFSETQ. The CDR3 consists of 15 residues. Losses at the gene ends were 4 bases for V and 5 bases for J; bases not matched to a gene: 10. The variable domain in full, completed from reference TRBV5-1 and TRBJ2-5, reads KAGVTQTPRYLIKTRGQQVTLSCSPISGHRSVSWYQQTPGQGLQFLFEYFSETQRNKGNFPGRFSGRQFSNSRSEMNVSTLELGDSALYLCASSPLTGEGETQYFGPGTRLLVL.